This T cell receptor (beta chain) was recorded in a study of vaccination and CD4 T cells after COVID-19. The wider study: Median draw time for post-COVID samples was under 120 days post-diagnosis (range 35 to 161).

A few counts support this clonotype. What it binds is unknown. Sample treatment: approximately 11-day PBMC culture with coronavirus spike peptide pools or control peptides (ViraFEST assay). Before TCRs were sequenced, ViraFEST expanded antigen-specific T cells with peptide pools. With fresh IL-2 medium, half the medium was replaced on days 3 and 7. Sequenced with the Oncomine TCR Beta short-read assay was DNA taken from cultured CD4+ T cells. TCRdb analysed the PCR reads with MiXCR anew, one entry per CDR3 protein. The table shows about 19,000 distinct CDR3 sequences, with roughly 50% occurring only once. The TCR was taken from a human donor who had recovered from COVID-19. The sample in question was CD4+ T cells from blood, cultured in vitro, obtained after SARS-CoV-2 vaccination.

The CDR3 reads CASSMVGGETQYF. DNA of the CDR3: TGTGCCAGTAGTATGGTTGGGGGAGAGACCCAGTACTTC. The chain recombines TRBV19 with TRBJ2-5, with D perhaps TRBD1 or TRBD2 (5 bases each). The CDR3 runs to 13 residues. Trimming removed 3 bases from V and 4 bases from J, with 9 bases in between. Germline loops: CDR1 LNHDA, CDR2 SQIVND (reference sequence).